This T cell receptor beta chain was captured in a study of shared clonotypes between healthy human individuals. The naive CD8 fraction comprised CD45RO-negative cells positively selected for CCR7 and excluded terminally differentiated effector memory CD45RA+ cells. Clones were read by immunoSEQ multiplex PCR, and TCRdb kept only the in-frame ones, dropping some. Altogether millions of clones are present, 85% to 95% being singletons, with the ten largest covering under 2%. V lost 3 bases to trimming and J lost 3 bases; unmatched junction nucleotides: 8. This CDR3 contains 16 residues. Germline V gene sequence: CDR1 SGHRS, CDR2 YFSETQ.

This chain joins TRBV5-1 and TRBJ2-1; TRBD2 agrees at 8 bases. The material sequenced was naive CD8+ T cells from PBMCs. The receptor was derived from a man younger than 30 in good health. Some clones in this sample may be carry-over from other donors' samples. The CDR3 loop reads CASSYLSGRYYNEQFF. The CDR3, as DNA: TGCGCCAGCAGCTACCTAAGCGGGAGATACTACAATGAGCAGTTCTTC.